The rows below give T cell receptor beta chains drawn from one sample of a study of esophageal squamous cell carcinoma under preoperative chemotherapy. Each CDR3 protein is one row after TCRdb ran MiXCR on the PCR reads. The sample yields about 9,000 distinct CDR3 sequences, over 40% seen once. Sample acquisition took place from a patient given preoperative chemotherapy. These receptors were collected from a human donor with esophageal squamous cell carcinoma. The donor label of this sample is uncertain. Both conserved end residues are part of each CDR3. The D gene is left open where the match is weak. Rows may omit the clone size; those that give it use once, few, many or a size class.

abundance | j_gene | len | v_gene | d_gene | CDR3aa | CDR3nt
. | TRBJ2-4 | 17 | TRBV7-3 | . | CALQGGGEGGAKDIQYF | TGTGCCTTACAGGGGGGGGGAGAAGGGGGAGCCAAAGACATTCAGTACTTC
. | TRBJ2-4 | 15 | TRBV6-1 | . | CASSGQGATTNIQYF | TGTGCCAGCAGTGGTCAGGGCGCTACAACCAACATTCAGTACTTC
. | TRBJ2-1 | 13 | TRBV10-3 | . | CASPAGTHNEQFF | TGTGCCTCCCCGGCCGGGACCCACAATGAGCAGTTCTTC
many | TRBJ2-1 | 12 | TRBV12-3/TRBV12-4 | . | CASSFGGSEQFF | TGTGCCAGCAGTTTTGGGGGCAGCGAGCAGTTCTTC
. | TRBJ2-3 | 14 | TRBV6-1 | . | CAGSGGRDQDTQYF | TGTGCGGGCAGTGGGGGGAGAGACCAAGATACGCAGTATTTC
. | TRBJ2-2 | 16 | TRBV11-3 | . | CASSHARRYGTGELFF | TGTGCCAGCAGCCACGCCAGGAGGTACGGCACCGGGGAGCTGTTTTTT
few | TRBJ2-7 | 15 | TRBV5-6 | . | CASSLGRSSYNEQYF | TGTGCCAGCAGCCTCGGGCGGAGCTCCTACAATGAGCAGTACTTC
many | TRBJ1-4 | 17 | TRBV5-1 | . | CASSLEGRGATNEKLFF | TGCGCCAGCAGCTTGGAGGGCAGGGGAGCAACTAATGAAAAACTGTTTTTT
. | TRBJ2-1 | 13 | TRBV7-2 | . | CASSPPRSYEQFF | TGTGCCAGCAGCCCCCCCAGGTCCTACGAGCAGTTCTTC
many | TRBJ2-3 | 19 | TRBV6-1 | TRBD1 | CASSDPGTGAAVSTDTQYF | TGTGCCAGCAGTGACCCCGGGACAGGCGCAGCTGTCAGCACAGATACGCAGTATTTT
many | TRBJ2-7 | 17 | TRBV12-3/TRBV12-4 | TRBD1 | CASSLTGGDRGPHEQYF | TGTGCCAGCAGTCTCACCGGCGGGGACAGGGGGCCTCACGAGCAGTACTTC
few | TRBJ1-4 | 15 | TRBV5-1 | TRBD1 | CASSLQQGVSEKLFF | TGCGCCAGCAGCTTACAACAGGGGGTATCTGAAAAACTGTTTTTT
. | TRBJ2-3 | 13 | TRBV6-5 | TRBD1 | CASSSGTENTQFF | TGTGCCAGCAGTTCTGGGACAGAAAATACGCAGTTCTTT
. | TRBJ2-7 | 15 | TRBV12-3/TRBV12-4 | . | CASSLEGTPVTEQYF | TGTGCCAGCAGTTTAGAAGGGACTCCGGTTACGGAGCAGTACTTC
few | TRBJ2-2 | 13 | TRBV6-1 | . | CASSVWDDGELFF | TGTGCCAGCAGTGTCTGGGACGACGGGGAGCTGTTTTTT
. | TRBJ2-3 | 16 | TRBV6-1 | TRBD2 | CVSTRLAGLVTDTQYF | TGTGTGAGCACCAGACTAGCGGGATTGGTCACAGATACGCAGTATTTT
. | TRBJ2-3 | 17 | TRBV6-1 | . | CASSEGTGTATKETQYF | TGTGCCAGCAGTGAGGGTACCGGGACCGCAACCAAAGAGACCCAGTATTTT
medium-sized | TRBJ2-5 | 15 | TRBV6-1 | TRBD2 | CASSRERFNKETQYF | TGTGCCAGTTCGCGGGAGCGGTTTAACAAAGAGACCCAGTACTTC
many | TRBJ2-5 | 15 | TRBV6-5 | . | CASSYESWSPETQYF | TGTGCCAGCAGTTACGAGTCGTGGAGCCCCGAGACCCAGTACTTC
. | TRBJ2-3 | 16 | TRBV6-1 | TRBD2 | CASRGRGGVSKETQYF | TGTGCCAGCAGGGGACGGGGGGGAGTTAGCAAAGAGACGCAGTACTTT
. | TRBJ2-1 | 15 | TRBV10-2 | TRBD1 | CASSLDRGLYNEQFF | TGCGCCAGCAGTCTGGACAGGGGCCTCTACAATGAGCAGTTCTTC
. | TRBJ2-7 | 14 | TRBV6-1 | . | CASSEYSISYEQYF | TGTGCCAGCAGTGAGTACTCGATCTCCTACGAGCAGTACTTC
. | TRBJ2-5 | 16 | TRBV7-2 | TRBD2 | CASSLRTSGMGETQYF | TGTGCCAGCAGCTTACGAACTAGCGGGATGGGTGAGACCCAGTACTTC
. | TRBJ2-3 | 17 | TRBV12-5 | TRBD2 | CASGLGGGGSSKDTQYF | TGTGCTAGTGGTTTGGGGGGGGGGGGGTCTAGCAAAGATACGCAGTATTTT
many | TRBJ2-1 | 16 | TRBV19 | . | CASGMEAQDGSYEQFF | TGTGCCAGTGGGATGGAGGCACAGGACGGCTCCTACGAGCAGTTCTTC
few | TRBJ2-7 | 17 | TRBV6-5 | . | CASSYSAGTAVLSEQYF | TGTGCCAGCAGTTACTCAGCCGGGACCGCCGTTCTTAGCGAGCAGTACTTC
. | TRBJ2-1 | 17 | TRBV27 | . | CASSPSNRRQAKNIQFF | TGTGCCAGCAGTCCTTCCAACAGGAGGCAGGCCAAAAACATTCAGTTCTTC
many | TRBJ2-7 | 14 | TRBV13 | TRBD2 | CASTPGGGVYEQYF | TGTGCCAGCACTCCGGGGGGAGGAGTCTACGAGCAGTACTTC
. | TRBJ2-3 | 14 | TRBV6-1 | TRBD2 | CASPSGRAMDTQYF | TGTGCCAGCCCTAGCGGGAGGGCCATGGATACGCAGTATTTT
once | TRBJ2-1 | 14 | TRBV6-5 | TRBD2 | CASSLLAGYNEQFF | TGTGCCAGCAGTTTACTAGCGGGGTATAATGAGCAGTTCTTC
many | TRBJ2-5 | 16 | TRBV4-1 | TRBD2 | CASSPLAGTSYNEQYF | TGCGCCAGCAGTCCTCTAGCGGGAACCTCCTACAATGAGCAGTACTTC
. | TRBJ2-3 | 16 | TRBV6-1 | . | CASSEAVRGGEDTQYF | TGTGCCAGCAGTGAAGCAGTGCGGGGTGGTGAAGATACGCAGTATTTT
. | TRBJ2-1 | 15 | TRBV6-1 | TRBD2 | CASRILPGGWNEQFF | TGTGCCAGCAGAATCCTCCCGGGAGGTTGGAATGAGCAGTTCTTC
many | TRBJ2-7 | 13 | TRBV11-2 | . | CASSLSSLGEQYF | TGTGCCAGCAGCTTAAGCTCTCTGGGCGAGCAGTACTTC
. | TRBJ2-1 | 16 | TRBV11-3 | TRBD2 | CASSLIGLAGGNEQFF | TGTGCCAGCAGCTTAATCGGACTAGCGGGAGGGAATGAGCAGTTCTTC
. | TRBJ2-3 | 13 | TRBV6-5 | TRBD1 | CASSSGTEDAQFF | TGTGCCAGCAGTTCTGGGACAGAAGATGCGCAGTTTTTC
. | TRBJ2-5 | 15 | TRBV7-8 | . | CASRLLEHRRETQYF | TGTGCCAGCCGCCTACTAGAGCACAGGAGGGAGACCCAGTACTTC
. | TRBJ2-7 | 13 | TRBV11-3 | TRBD1 | CASTTRTGGEQYF | TGTGCCAGCACCACCCGGACAGGGGGCGAGCAGTACTTC
. | TRBJ2-1 | 12 | TRBV6-1 | . | CASSEGSHEQFF | TGTGCCAGCAGTGAAGGGAGTCATGAGCAGTTCTTC
many | TRBJ1-4 | 18 | TRBV10-3 | TRBD1 | CAISAVDREDKFNEKLFF | TGTGCCATCAGTGCAGTGGACAGGGAAGACAAGTTTAATGAAAAACTGTTTTTT
. | TRBJ2-3 | 16 | TRBV20-1 | TRBD2 | CSARDQRGGGTDTQYF | TGCAGTGCTAGAGATCAGCGGGGCGGCGGCACAGATACGCAGTATTTT
. | TRBJ2-2 | 12 | TRBV30 | . | CAWTIPPGELFF | TGTGCCTGGACTATCCCCCCGGGGGAGCTGTTTTTT